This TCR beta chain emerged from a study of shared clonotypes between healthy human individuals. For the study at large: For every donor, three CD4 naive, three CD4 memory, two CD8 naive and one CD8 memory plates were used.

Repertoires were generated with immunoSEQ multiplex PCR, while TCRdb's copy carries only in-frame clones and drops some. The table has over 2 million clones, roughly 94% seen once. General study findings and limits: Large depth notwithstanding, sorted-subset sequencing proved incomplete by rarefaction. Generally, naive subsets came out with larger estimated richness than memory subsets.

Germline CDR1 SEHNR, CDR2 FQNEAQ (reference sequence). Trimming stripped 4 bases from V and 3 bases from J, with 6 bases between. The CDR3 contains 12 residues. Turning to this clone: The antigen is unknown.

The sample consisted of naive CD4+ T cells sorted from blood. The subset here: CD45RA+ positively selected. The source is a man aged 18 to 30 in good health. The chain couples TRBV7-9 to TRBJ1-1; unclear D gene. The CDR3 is CASSYADTEAFF. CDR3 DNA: TGTGCCAGCAGCTACGCCGACACTGAAGCTTTCTTT.